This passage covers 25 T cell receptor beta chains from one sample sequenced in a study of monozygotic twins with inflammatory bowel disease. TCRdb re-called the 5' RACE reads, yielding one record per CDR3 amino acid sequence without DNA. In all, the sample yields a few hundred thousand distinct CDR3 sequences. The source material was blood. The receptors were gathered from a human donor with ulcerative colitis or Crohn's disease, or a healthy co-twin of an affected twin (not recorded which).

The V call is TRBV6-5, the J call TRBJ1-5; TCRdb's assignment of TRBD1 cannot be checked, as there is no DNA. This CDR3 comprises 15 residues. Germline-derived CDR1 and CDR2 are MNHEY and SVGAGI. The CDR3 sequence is CASSYSQGSNQPQHF.

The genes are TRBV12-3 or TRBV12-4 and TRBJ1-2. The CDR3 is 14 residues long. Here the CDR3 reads CASSPRDGAGGYTF.

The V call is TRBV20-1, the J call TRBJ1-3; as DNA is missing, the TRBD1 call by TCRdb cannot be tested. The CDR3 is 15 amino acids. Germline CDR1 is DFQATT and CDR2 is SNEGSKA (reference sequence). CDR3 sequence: CSAGGDRVFGNTIYF.

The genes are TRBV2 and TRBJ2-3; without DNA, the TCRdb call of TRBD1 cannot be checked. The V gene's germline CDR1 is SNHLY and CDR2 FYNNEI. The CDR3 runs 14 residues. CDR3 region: CASSLPLGVDTQYF.

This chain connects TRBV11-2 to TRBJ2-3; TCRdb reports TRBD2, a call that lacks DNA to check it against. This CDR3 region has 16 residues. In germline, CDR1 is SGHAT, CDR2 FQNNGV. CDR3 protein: CASSMAGTRHTDTQYF.

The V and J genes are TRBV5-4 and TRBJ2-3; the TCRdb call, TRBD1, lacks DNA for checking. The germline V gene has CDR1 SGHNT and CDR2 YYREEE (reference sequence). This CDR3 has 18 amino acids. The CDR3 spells CASSLGRTGQLSTDTQYF.

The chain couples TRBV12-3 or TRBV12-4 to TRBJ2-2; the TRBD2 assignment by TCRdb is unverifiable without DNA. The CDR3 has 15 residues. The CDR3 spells CASSVSGGAPGELFF.

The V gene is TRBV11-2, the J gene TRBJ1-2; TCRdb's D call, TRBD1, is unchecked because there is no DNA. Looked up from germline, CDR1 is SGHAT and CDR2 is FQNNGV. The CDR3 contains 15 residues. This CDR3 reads CASSLAPGARNSYTF.

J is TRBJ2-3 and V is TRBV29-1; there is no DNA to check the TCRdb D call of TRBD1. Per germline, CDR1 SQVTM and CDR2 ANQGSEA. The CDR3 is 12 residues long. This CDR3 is CSIVARGDTQYF.

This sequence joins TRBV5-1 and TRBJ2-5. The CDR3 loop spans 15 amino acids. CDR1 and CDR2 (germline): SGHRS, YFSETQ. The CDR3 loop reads CASSLVGGIQETQYF.

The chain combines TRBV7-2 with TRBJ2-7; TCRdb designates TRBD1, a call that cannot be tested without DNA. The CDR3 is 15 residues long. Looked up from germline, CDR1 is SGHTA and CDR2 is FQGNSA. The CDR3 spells CASSLGAGSLGEQYF.

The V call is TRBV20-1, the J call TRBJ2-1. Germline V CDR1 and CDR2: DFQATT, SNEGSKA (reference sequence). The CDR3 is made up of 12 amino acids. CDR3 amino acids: CSVGVGNNEQFF.

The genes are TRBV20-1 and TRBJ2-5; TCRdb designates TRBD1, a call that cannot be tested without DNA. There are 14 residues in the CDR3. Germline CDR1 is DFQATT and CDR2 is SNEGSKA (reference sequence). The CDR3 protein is CSARDGTQGETQYF.

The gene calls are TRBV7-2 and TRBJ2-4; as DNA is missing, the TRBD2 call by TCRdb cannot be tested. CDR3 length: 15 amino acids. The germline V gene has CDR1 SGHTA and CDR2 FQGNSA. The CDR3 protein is CASSLVAGQKNIQYF.

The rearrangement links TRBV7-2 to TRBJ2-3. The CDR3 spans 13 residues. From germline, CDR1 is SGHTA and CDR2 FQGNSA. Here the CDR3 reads CASSGMAHDTQYF.

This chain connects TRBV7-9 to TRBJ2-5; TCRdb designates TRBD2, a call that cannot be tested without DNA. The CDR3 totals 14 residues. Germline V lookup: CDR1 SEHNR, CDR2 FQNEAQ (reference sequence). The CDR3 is CASSPTRGQETQYF. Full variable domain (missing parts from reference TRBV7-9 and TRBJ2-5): DTGVSQNPRHKITKRGQNVTFRCDPISEHNRLYWYRQTLGQGPEFLTYFQNEAQLEKSRLLSDRFSAERPKGSFSTLEIQRTEQGDSAMYLCASSPTRGQETQYFGPGTRLLVL.

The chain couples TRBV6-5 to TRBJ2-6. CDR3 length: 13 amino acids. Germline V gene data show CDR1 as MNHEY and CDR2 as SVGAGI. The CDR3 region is CASRKPGANVLTF.

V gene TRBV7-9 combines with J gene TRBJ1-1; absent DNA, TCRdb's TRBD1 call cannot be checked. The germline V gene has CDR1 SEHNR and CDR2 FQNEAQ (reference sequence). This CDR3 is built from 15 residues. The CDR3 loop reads CASSPRSGGFPEAFF.

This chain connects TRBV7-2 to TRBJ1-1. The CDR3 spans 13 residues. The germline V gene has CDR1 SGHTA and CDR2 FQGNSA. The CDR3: CASSSGRHTEAFF.

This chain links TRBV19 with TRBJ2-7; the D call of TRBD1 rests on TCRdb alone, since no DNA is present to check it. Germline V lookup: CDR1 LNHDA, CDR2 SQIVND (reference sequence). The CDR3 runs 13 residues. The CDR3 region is CASSLLGTYEQYF.

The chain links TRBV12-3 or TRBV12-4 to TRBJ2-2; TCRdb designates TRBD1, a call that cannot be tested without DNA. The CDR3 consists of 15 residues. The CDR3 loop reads CASSFQGASTGELFF.

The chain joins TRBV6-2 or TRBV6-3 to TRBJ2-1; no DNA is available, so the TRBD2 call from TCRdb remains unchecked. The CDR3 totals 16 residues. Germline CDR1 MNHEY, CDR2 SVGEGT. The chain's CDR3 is CASSYGGGGSGNEQFF.

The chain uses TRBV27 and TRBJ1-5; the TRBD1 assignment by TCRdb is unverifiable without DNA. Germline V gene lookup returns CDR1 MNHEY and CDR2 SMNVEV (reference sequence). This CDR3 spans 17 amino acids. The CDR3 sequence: CASRGQGAGYSNQPQHF.

The CDR3: CATRGGGREQFF. The V gene is TRBV24-1, the J gene TRBJ2-1; checking the TCRdb D call of TRBD1 is not possible without DNA. The CDR3 covers 12 residues. CDR1 is KGHDR, CDR2 SFDVKD, per germline.

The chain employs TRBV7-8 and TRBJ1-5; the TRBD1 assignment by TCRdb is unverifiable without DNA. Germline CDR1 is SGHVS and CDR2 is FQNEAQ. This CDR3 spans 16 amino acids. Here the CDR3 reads CASSLYLGGTGQPQHF.